The 9 T cell receptor beta chains below were found in one sample sequenced in a study of cytomegalovirus exposure and HLA in healthy donors. A multiplex PCR was run with 60 Vbeta primers and 13 Jbeta primers. The protocol was immunoSEQ multiplex PCR, while the TCRdb copy is restricted to in-frame clones and leaves out a portion. This table has around 140,000 clones, roughly 80% appearing once. Input material: PBMCs. The receptors shown here come from a female donor in good health and CMV-seronegative.

The J gene is TRBJ2-5, the V gene TRBV28, with 13 bases lining up with TRBD2. The germline V gene has CDR1 MDHEN and CDR2 SYDVKM. This CDR3 comprises 16 residues. V lost 4 bases and J lost 4; bases outside the gene matches: 6. The CDR3 reads CASSSRTSGSVETQYF. CDR3 nucleotides: TGTGCCAGCAGTTCGAGGACTAGCGGGAGTGTAGAGACCCAGTACTTC.

This clone appeared once. The rearrangement uses TRBV4-1 and TRBJ2-7, with D possibly TRBD1 on 6 matching bases. The CDR3 runs 15 residues. V dropped 1 base and J dropped 6 bases, with 16 bases sitting between them. Germline CDR1 reads MGHRA; CDR2 reads YSYEKL. The CDR3 nucleotides are TGCGCCAGCAGCCAAGGGATCCGGGACACCGCCGAGCAGTACTTC. The encoded protein is CASSQGIRDTAEQYF.

This clone has a handful of counts. V usage is TRBV7-2 and J usage is TRBJ2-2; 12 positions agree with TRBD2. Germline lookup yields CDR1 SGHTA and CDR2 FQGNSA. The J segment lost 0 bases and the V segment lost 1 base, leaving 6 bases of the junction unmatched. The CDR3 contains 19 residues. CDR3 sequence reads: CASSLVASGRASNTGELFF. The DNA for the CDR3 is TGTGCCAGCAGCTTAGTGGCTAGCGGGAGGGCCTCGAACACCGGGGAGCTGTTTTTT.

The chain links TRBV6-1 to TRBJ2-3; TRBD1 is a possible D gene (6 bases). The CDR3 loop spans 14 amino acids. V gave up 6 bases and J gave up 0 bases, with 10 bases separating them. CDR1 is MNHNS and CDR2 is SASEGT in the germline V gene. The CDR3 protein is CASSDRLSTDTQYF. The CDR3 region has the DNA TGTGCCAGCAGCGACAGGTTAAGCACAGATACGCAGTATTTT.

This clone was seen just once. The chain combines TRBV5-6 with TRBJ2-6; weak D call: TRBD2 (6 bases). The V gene's germline CDR1 is SGHDT and CDR2 YYEEEE. CDR3 length equals 17 residues. V was clipped by 3 bases and J by 0 bases, with 13 bases between them. Here the CDR3 reads CASSSLPGSSGANVLTF. In DNA, the CDR3 is TGTGCCAGCAGCTCCTTGCCCGGGAGCTCTGGGGCCAACGTCCTGACTTTC.

CDR3 sequence reads: CASSLEYRGETQYF. The CDR3, as DNA: TGTGCCAGCAGCTTAGAGTACAGGGGAGAGACCCAGTACTTC. The chain has TRBV7-2 and TRBJ2-5, with 7 bases identical to TRBD1. The germline V gene has CDR1 SGHTA and CDR2 FQGNSA. J gave up 4 bases and V 1 base, and 3 bases lay outside the gene matches. The CDR3 consists of 14 residues.

The rearrangement links TRBV7-3 to TRBJ1-4; D is uncertain. The CDR3 covers 16 residues. Germline CDR1 is SGHTA and CDR2 is FQGTGA. Trimming pared 2 bases from V and 3 bases from J, leaving 13 bases between. The CDR3 coding sequence is TGTGCCAGCAGCTTAGGCCTCAGGTATCCTAATGAAAAACTGTTTTTT. It translates to CASSLGLRYPNEKLFF. The variable domain in full, with the rest retrieved from reference TRBV7-3 and TRBJ1-4, is GAGVSQTPSNKVTEKGKYVELRCDPISGHTALYWYRQSLGQGPEFLIYFQGTGAADDSGLPNDRFFAVRPEGSVSTLKIQRTERGDSAVYLCASSLGLRYPNEKLFFGSGTQLSVL.

On this clone: The germline gene is not matched at one end of the junction; a read error may be the cause. The V call is TRBV4-1, the J call TRBJ2-5; TRBD2 is a possible D gene (5 bases). This CDR3 region has 13 residues. Germline CDR1 reads MGHRA; CDR2 reads YSYEKL. The CDR3 nucleotides are TGCGCCAGCAGCCAAGACTCGTGGGAGACCCAATACTTC. Its protein product is CASSQDSWETQYF.

The genes are TRBV7-6 and TRBJ1-1; 9 nucleotides line up with TRBD1. Germline assignment: CDR1 SGHVS and CDR2 FNYEAQ. The CDR3 spans 14 residues. The V and J ends lost 1 base and 10 bases, in that order; junction bases with no gene match: 7. The CDR3 is CASSLEGQGTGAFF. The CDR3, as DNA: TGTGCCAGCAGCTTAGAGGGACAGGGTACGGGAGCTTTCTTT.